The T cell receptor (beta chain) described here comes from a study of T-cell memory formation after mild COVID-19. Germline CDR1 reads LNHNV; CDR2 reads YYDKDF (reference sequence). J gave up 6 bases and V 3 bases, and 4 bases lay outside the gene matches. The CDR3 is made up of 15 amino acids. TCRdb re-analysed the 5' RACE reads in MiXCR, keeping a single row per CDR3 protein. The sample lists about 500,000 distinct CDR3 sequences; roughly 20% were seen once. Study-level points and caveats: Among contracting clones, CD4+ were mainly CM/EM and CD8+ enriched in EMRA.

This clonotype came up a few times. The antigen is undetermined. Sequencing was performed on PBMCs or a T cell subset sorted from them (not recorded which). The receptor comes from an adult woman who had mild COVID-19 (a few samples of this study predate the infection). Cell type and time point are not known. The gene calls are TRBV15 and TRBJ2-7, with 14 nucleotides matching TRBD2. The CDR3 DNA is TGTGCCACCAGCAGCGGACTAGCGGGAGGTTTCGAGCAGTACTTC. This translates into CATSSGLAGGFEQYF.